Given below is one TCR beta chain in context. Its specific antigen is unknown. Per-base qualities were not stored, and no clone one base away is much larger. The sample is drawn from a study of Ad26.COV2.S vaccination and SARS-CoV-2 variants (dated by TCRdb to the early 2020s). Regarding the complete study: Donors in the vaccine arm were drawn from COV1001, a multicentre, randomized, double-blind, placebo-controlled phase I-IIa trial testing Ad26.COV2.S in healthy adults. Participants in the trial were split at random into five groups of five each, receiving low-dose or high-dose Ad26.COV2.S once or twice, or else placebo on both occasions. Ad26.COV2.S was administered intramuscularly at a dose of 5x10^10 or 1x10^11 viral particles, either as one shot or as two shots given 56 days apart. The TCR-sequenced set comprised approximately 32 samples: approximately 19 Ad26.COV2.S vaccine recipients, 5 placebo recipients and 8 SARS-CoV-2 convalescent individuals. The specificity and breadth of SARS-CoV-2-reactive T cell receptors after Ad26.COV2.S vaccination were assessed by TCRbeta repertoire sequencing. Blinding of investigators to trial group allocation was maintained during experiments and outcome assessment. Overall study results and their limits: Compared with placebo recipients, Ad26.COV2.S recipients showed higher spike-specific TCR breadth (P = 0.0014). After vaccination, spike-specific CD8+ and CD4+ T cell responses were reported to show substantial breadth. The study was not powered for comparison of responses between vaccine doses or regimens. The authors noted that the TCR breadth and depth analyses may have underestimated total T cell responses. Non-spike TCR breadth was comparable between vaccine and placebo recipients, consistent with the vaccine containing only spike.

Explained via the paper, the treatment or condition label denotes: roughly 20 received Ad26.COV2.S at low or high dose, single or two shots; about 5 received placebo; per-sample allocation not given. For vaccine and placebo recipients, repertoires were sequenced using samples collected on day 63 after the first injection. In Cohort 1b, around 25 adults aged 18-55 years were enrolled at a single site in Boston, USA, between 29 July and 7 August 2020. Ad26.COV2.S was a replication-incompetent adenovirus type 26 vector expressing a prefusion-stabilized SARS-CoV-2 spike protein from the original Wuhan strain. Trimming takes 0 bases from V and 3 bases from J, and the germline ends sit 10 bases apart. The cysteine opens and the phenylalanine closes a CDR3 of 15 amino acids. This entry keeps only the CDR3 DNA: 45 bases, framed from base 1. The germline V gene (reference sequence) yields SGHKS for CDR1 and YYEKEE for CDR2.

The immunoSEQ Assay was used to sequence TCRbeta CDR3 regions. After extraction, genomic DNA underwent amplification by bias-controlled multiplex PCR, followed by high-throughput sequencing. In the paper's pipeline: Collapsing and filtering of sequences were performed to quantify the absolute abundance of each unique TCRbeta CDR3 region. T cell fraction was estimated by normalizing TCRbeta template counts to usable DNA, with usable DNA measured through amplification of reference genes found in all nucleated cells. Repertoire TCRs were annotated as SARS-CoV-2-specific when V gene, CDR3 amino acid sequence and J gene were exactly matched to a known reactive TCR set. The reference SARS-CoV-2 TCR set came from MIRA and was filtered for enrichment in COVID-19-positive ImmuneCODE repertoires, removing public or cross-reactive TCRs. Using the MIRA antigens, annotated TCRs were further analysed by specific ORF or by position within an ORF. Breadth was defined as annotated unique rearrangements over total unique productive rearrangements; depth was the summed frequency of those rearrangements. Group comparisons of TCR breadth used two-sided Wilcoxon rank-sum tests. This immuneACCESS table, as held by TCRdb, lists in-frame sequences with V and J called but not all clones. Of the missing ones, under half trace to an unresolved V gene in checked studies; the others have no known cause. V, J and clone size are those of that table, while D and trimming were read from the DNA. The sample table holds over 400,000 clones, of which roughly 87% were seen once. The top ten hold 2% to 3% of the sample.

Sequenced material: peripheral blood, taken in a trial of Ad26.COV2.S vaccine versus placebo. Recombination linked TRBV5-5 to TRBJ2-1; a weak D assignment points to TRBD2 (6 bases agree). The sequence derives from a person between 18 and 60 years old who received the Ad26.COV2.S COVID-19 vaccine or a placebo. The nucleotide sequence reads as follows: TGTGCCAGCAGCTTGGCCTGGGGGGACTACAATGAGCAGTTCTTC. This yields the protein CASSLAWGDYNEQFF.